This T cell receptor (beta chain) was sequenced for a study of blood T cell repertoires in COVID-19. Overall study context: COVID-19 samples, acute and convalescent, were from the United States, Italy and Spain. Sources were T cells, B-cell-depleted T cells, or PBMCs; the material itself was cDNA or gDNA.

In the source study's methods: For nucleated cells, counts were estimated from reference gene primer amplification. The method was immunoSEQ multiplex PCR; TCRdb's version includes in-frame clones alone and lacks a portion of them. The V and J calls and clone size were taken over from that table, and D and trimming were inferred from the DNA. The top ten hold around 2.9% of the sample, which has fewer than 300,000 clones, approximately 77% seen once. This clone was observed a few times. The J segment lost 4 bases and the V segment lost 2 bases, leaving 7 bases of the junction unmatched. The CDR3 runs to 16 residues. Per the germline V gene, CDR1 is LGHDT and CDR2 is YNNKEL (reference sequence).

Sequenced material: peripheral blood. The chain employs TRBV3-1 (or the pseudogene TRBV3-2) and TRBJ2-1; TRBD2 agrees at 8 bases. The source is a woman between 18 and 30 years old with acute or convalescent COVID-19. This CDR3 is CASSQFTSGGYNEQFF. The CDR3 bases are TGTGCCAGCAGCCAATTTACTAGCGGCGGTTACAATGAGCAGTTCTTC.